This passage covers 5 T cell receptor beta chains from one sample sequenced in a study of low-dose radiotherapy and immunotherapy resistance in tumors. Both TCRalpha and TCRbeta chains were reverse transcribed with V-gene-specific primers. TCRs were put through roughly 19 PCR cycles of amplification with Phusion. A constant-region primer and the V-primer adapter served as the primer pair. One entry per CDR3 protein, called by TCRdb with MiXCR from the reads. This repertoire shows 10,000 to 15,000 distinct CDR3 sequences, 65% to 85% found once; its top ten account for 3.4%. These receptors all stem from a human donor with advanced metastatic prostate, ovarian, gallbladder or colorectal cancer (not recorded which). This table probably holds off-target reads from a library built for another chain.

This clonotype was picked up one time. The chain recombines TRBV28 with TRBJ1-5; the D is unclear. Trimming stripped 8 bases from V and 7 bases from J, with 12 bases between. The germline V gene encodes CDR1 MDHEN and CDR2 SYDVKM. The CDR3 consists of 12 residues. Here the CDR3 reads CASAPLGQPQHF. The CDR3 DNA sequence: TGTGCCAGCGCACCTTTGGGACAGCCCCAGCATTTT.

This clonotype came up a few times. The CDR3 here is CASSSLTGASSGANVLTF. The CDR3 region has the DNA TGTGCCAGCAGCTCTCTGACAGGGGCAAGCTCTGGGGCCAACGTCCTGACTTTC. This rearrangement joins TRBV5-6 to TRBJ2-6; 8 bases line up with TRBD1. The CDR3 has 18 residues. J was trimmed by 0 bases and V by 3 bases; bases with no gene match: 8. CDR1 SGHDT and CDR2 YYEEEE come from the germline V gene. The full variable domain, rest sourced from reference TRBV5-6 and TRBJ2-6, is DAGVTQSPTHLIKTRGQQVTLRCSPKSGHDTVSWYQQALGQGPQFIFQYYEEEERQRGNFPDRFSGHQFPNYSSELNVNALLLGDSALYLCASSSLTGASSGANVLTFGAGSRLTVL.

This clonotype was picked up a small number of times. This chain connects TRBV5-4 to TRBJ2-2; D is unclear. V lost 2 bases and J 0 bases, leaving 5 bases between the germline ends. This CDR3 region has 14 residues. The V gene's germline CDR1 is SGHNT and CDR2 YYREEE (reference sequence). The CDR3 loop reads CASSFTTNTGELFF. DNA of the CDR3: TGTGCCAGCAGCTTTACAACGAACACCGGGGAGCTGTTTTTT. The full variable domain, in which reference TRBV5-4 and TRBJ2-2 provide the parts outside the CDR3, is ETGVTQSPTHLIKTRGQQVTLRCSSQSGHNTVSWYQQALGQGPQFIFQYYREEENGRGNFPPRFSGLQFPNYSSELNVNALELDDSALYLCASSFTTNTGELFFGEGSRLTVL.

In nucleotides, the CDR3 is TGCGCCAGCAGCCAAGAAGTCGGCCAGGCTGAAGCTTTCTTT. This sequence encodes CASSQEVGQAEAFF. V gene TRBV4-3 combines with J gene TRBJ1-1; no definite D call. CDR1 is LGHNA and CDR2 is YSLEER in the germline V gene. The V gene lost 0 bases and the J gene lost 6 bases, with 11 bases spanning the gap. The CDR3 sequence is 14 residues long.

The V gene is TRBV2, the J gene TRBJ2-1; 12 bases map to TRBD2. Germline V CDR1 and CDR2: SNHLY, FYNNEI. V was clipped by 6 bases and J by 6 bases; unmatched bases: 6. This CDR3 is built from 15 residues. CDR3 nucleotide sequence: TGTGCCAGCAGACCGACTAGCGGGGGCCCCAATGAGCAGTTCTTC. The encoded protein is CASRPTSGGPNEQFF.